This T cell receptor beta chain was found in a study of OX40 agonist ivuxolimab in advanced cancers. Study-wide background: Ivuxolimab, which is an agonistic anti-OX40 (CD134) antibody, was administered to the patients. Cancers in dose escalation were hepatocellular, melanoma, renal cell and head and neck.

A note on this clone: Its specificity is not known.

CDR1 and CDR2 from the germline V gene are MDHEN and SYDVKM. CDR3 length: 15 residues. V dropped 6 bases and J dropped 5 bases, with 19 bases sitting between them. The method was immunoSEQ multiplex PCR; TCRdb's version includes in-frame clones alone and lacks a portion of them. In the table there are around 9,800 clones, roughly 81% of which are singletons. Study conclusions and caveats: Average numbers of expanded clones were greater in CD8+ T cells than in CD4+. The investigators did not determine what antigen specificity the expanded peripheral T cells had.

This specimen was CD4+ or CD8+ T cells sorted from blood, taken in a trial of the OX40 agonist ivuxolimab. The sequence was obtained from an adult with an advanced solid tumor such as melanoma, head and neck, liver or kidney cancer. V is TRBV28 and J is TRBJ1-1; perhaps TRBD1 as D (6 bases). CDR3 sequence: CASSIMGGGGTEAFF. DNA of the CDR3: TGTGCCAGCAGCATTATGGGAGGGGGAGGGACTGAAGCTTTCTTT.